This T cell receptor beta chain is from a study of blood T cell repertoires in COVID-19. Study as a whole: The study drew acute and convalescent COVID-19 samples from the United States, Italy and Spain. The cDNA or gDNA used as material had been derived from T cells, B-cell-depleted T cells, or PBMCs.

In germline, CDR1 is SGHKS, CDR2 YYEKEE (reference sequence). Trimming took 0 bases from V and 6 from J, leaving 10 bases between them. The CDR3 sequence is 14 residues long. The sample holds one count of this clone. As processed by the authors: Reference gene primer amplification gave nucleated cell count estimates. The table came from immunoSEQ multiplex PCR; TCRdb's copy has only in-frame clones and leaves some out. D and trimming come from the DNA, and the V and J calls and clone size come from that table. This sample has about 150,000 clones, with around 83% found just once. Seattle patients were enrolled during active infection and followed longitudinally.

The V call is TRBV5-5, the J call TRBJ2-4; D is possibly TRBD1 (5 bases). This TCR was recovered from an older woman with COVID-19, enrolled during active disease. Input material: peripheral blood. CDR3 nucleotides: TGTGCCAGCAGCTTGGGATCGACAGTAAACATTCAGTACTTC. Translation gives CASSLGSTVNIQYF.